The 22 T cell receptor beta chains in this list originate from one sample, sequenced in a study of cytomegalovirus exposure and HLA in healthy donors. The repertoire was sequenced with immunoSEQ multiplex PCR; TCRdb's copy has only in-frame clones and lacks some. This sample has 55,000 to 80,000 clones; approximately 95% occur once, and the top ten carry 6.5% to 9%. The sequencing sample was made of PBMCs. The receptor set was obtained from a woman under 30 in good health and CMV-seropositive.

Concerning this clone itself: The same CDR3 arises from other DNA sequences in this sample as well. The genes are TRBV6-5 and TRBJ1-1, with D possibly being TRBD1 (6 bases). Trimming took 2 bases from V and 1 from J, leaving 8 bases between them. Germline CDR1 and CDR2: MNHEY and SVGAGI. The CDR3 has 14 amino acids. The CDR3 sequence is CASSYRGQNTEAFF. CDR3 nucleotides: TGTGCCAGCAGTTACCGGGGACAGAACACTGAAGCTTTCTTT.

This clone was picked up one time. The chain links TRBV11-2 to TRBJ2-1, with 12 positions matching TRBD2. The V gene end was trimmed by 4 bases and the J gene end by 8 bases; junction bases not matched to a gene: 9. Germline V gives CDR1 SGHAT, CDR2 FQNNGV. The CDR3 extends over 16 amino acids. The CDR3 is CASSSAPSGGAYEQFF. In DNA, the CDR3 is TGTGCCAGCAGCTCCGCTCCTAGCGGGGGGGCTTATGAGCAGTTCTTC.

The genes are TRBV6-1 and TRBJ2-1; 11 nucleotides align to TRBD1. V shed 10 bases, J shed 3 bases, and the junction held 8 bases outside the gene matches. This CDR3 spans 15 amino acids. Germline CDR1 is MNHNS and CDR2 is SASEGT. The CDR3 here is CATRAGTGGYNEQFF. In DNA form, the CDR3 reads TGTGCCACGAGGGCGGGGACAGGGGGCTACAATGAGCAGTTCTTC.

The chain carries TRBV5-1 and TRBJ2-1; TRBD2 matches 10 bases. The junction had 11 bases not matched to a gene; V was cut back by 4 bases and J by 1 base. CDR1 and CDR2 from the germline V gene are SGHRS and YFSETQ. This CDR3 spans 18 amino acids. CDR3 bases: TGCGCCAGCAGCACCGTCCTACTAGCGGGAATTTCCTACAATGAGCAGTTCTTC. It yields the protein CASSTVLLAGISYNEQFF.

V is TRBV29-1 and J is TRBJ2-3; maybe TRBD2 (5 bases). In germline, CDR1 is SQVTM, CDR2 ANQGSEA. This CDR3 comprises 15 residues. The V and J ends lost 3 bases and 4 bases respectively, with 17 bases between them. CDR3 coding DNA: TGCAGCGTTGACCCCTCGCGGGCTGAATCAGATACGCAGTATTTT. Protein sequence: CSVDPSRAESDTQYF.

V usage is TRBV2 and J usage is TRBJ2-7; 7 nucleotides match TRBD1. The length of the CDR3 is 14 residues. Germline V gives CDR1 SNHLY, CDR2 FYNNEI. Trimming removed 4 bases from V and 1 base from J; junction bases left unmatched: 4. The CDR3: CASSAGGKSYEQYF. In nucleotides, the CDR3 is TGTGCCAGCAGTGCAGGGGGTAAATCCTACGAGCAGTACTTC.

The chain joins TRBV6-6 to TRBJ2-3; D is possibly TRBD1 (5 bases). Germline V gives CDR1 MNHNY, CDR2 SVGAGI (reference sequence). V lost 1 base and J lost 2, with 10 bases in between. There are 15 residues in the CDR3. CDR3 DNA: TGTGCCAGCAGTTACTGGGGCAAACCCACAGATACGCAGTATTTT. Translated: CASSYWGKPTDTQYF.

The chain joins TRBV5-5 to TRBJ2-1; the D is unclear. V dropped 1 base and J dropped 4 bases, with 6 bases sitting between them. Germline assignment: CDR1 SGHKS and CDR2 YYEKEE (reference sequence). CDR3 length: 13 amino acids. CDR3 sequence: CASSLSGYNEQFF. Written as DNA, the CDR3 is TGTGCCAGCAGCTTGTCAGGTTACAATGAGCAGTTCTTC.

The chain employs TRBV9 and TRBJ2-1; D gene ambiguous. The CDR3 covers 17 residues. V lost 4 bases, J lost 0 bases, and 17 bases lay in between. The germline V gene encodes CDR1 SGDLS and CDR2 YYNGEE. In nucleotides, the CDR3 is TGTGCCAGCAGCTTTCAACTGCCCACCCTCTCCTACAATGAGCAGTTCTTC. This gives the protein CASSFQLPTLSYNEQFF.

The CDR3 coding sequence is TGTGCCAGCAGCCGCGACTACTTCTCTGGAAACACCATATATTTT. This gives the protein CASSRDYFSGNTIYF. The chain is built from TRBV27 and TRBJ1-3; no clear D. The CDR3 length is 15 residues. V shed 6 bases and J shed 0 bases, with 12 bases lying between them. CDR1 and CDR2 (germline): MNHEY, SMNVEV (reference sequence).

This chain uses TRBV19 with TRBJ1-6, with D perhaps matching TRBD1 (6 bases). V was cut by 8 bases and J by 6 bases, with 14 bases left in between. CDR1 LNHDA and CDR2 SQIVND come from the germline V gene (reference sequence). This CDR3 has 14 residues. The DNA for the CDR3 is TGTGCCAGTCGACAGGACCTACCTAATTCACCCCTCCACTTT. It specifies CASRQDLPNSPLHF.

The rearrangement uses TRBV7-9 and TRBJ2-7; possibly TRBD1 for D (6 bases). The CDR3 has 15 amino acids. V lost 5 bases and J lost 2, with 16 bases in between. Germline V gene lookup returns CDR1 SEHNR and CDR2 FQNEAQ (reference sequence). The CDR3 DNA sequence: TGTGCCAGCAGCCGAACTACAGGGTCCCCCTACGAGCAGTACTTC. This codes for CASSRTTGSPYEQYF. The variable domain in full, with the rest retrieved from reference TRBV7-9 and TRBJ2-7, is DTGVSQNPRHKITKRGQNVTFRCDPISEHNRLYWYRQTLGQGPEFLTYFQNEAQLEKSRLLSDRFSAERPKGSFSTLEIQRTEQGDSAMYLCASSRTTGSPYEQYFGPGTRLTVT.

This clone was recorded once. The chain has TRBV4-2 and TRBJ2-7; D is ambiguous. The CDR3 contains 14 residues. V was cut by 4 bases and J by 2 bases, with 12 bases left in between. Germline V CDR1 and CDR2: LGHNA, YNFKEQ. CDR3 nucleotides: TGTGCCAGCAGCCCCTTTAGAGCAACCTACGAGCAGTACTTC. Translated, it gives CASSPFRATYEQYF.

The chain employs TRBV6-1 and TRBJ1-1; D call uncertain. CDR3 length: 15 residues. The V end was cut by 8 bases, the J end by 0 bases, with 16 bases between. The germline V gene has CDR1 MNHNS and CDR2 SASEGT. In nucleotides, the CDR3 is TGTGCCAGCGAGGAGGTGAACAACCTGAACACTGAAGCTTTCTTT. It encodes CASEEVNNLNTEAFF.

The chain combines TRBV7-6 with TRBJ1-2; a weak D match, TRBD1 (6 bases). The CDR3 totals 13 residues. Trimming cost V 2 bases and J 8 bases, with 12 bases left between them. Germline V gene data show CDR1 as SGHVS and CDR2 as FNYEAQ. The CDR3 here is CASSLTKGEGYTF. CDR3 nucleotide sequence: TGTGCCAGCAGCTTAACGAAGGGGGAAGGCTACACCTTC.

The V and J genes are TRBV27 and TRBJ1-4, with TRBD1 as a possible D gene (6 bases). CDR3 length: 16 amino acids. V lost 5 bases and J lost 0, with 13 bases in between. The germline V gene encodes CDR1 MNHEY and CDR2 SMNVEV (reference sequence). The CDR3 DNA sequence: TGTGCCAGCAGTCCACGGACAGATACAACTAATGAAAAACTGTTTTTT. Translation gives CASSPRTDTTNEKLFF.

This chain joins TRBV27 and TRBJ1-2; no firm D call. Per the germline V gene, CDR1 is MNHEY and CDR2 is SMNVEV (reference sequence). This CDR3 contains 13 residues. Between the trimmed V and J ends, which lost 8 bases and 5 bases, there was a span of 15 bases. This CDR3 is CASRPVEMYGYTF. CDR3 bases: TGTGCCAGCCGCCCTGTGGAGATGTATGGCTACACCTTC.

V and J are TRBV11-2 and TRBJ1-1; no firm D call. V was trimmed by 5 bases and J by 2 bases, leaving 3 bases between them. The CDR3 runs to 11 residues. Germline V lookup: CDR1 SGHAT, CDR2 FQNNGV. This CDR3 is CASSQNTEAFF. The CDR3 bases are TGTGCCAGCAGCCAAAACACTGAAGCTTTCTTT.

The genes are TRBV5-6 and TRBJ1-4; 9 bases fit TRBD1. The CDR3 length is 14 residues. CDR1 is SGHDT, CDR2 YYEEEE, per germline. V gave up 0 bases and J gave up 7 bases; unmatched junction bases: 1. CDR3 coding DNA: TGTGCCAGCAGCTTGGGGACAGGGGTTGAAAAACTGTTTTTT. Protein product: CASSLGTGVEKLFF.

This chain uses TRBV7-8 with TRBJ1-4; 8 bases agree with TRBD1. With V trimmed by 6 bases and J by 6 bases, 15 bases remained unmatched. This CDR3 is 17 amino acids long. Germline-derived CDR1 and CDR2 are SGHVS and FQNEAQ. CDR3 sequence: CASRHRREDRGYEKLFF. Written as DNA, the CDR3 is TGTGCCAGCAGACATCGACGCGAAGACAGGGGATATGAAAAACTGTTTTTT.

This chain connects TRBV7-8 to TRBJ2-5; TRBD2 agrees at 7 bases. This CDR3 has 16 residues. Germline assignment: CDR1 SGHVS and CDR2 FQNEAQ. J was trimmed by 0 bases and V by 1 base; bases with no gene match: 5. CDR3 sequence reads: CASSLVAGEYQETQYF. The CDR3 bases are TGTGCCAGCAGCTTAGTGGCGGGGGAGTACCAAGAGACCCAGTACTTC.

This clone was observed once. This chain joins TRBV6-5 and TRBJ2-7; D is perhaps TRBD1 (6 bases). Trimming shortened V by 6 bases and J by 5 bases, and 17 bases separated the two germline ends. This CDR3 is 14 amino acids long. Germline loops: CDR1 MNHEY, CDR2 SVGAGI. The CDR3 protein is CASRSTGTPNEQYF. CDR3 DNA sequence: TGTGCCAGCAGGTCTACCGGGACACCGAACGAGCAGTACTTC.